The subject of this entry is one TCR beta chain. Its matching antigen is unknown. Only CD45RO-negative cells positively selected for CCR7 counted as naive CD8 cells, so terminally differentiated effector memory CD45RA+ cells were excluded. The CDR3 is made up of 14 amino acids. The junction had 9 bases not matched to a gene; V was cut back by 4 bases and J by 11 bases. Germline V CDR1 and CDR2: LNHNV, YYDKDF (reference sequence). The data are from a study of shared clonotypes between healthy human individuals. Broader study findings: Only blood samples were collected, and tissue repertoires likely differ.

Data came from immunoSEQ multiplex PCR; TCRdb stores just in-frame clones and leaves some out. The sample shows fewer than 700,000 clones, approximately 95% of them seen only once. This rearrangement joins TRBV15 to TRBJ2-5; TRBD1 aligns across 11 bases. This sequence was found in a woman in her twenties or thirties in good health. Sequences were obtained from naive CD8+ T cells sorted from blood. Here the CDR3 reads CATSTRGQGAKQYF. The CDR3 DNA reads TGTGCCACCAGCACCAGAGGACAGGGGGCGAAGCAGTACTTC.